This TCR beta chain was sequenced during a study of shared clonotypes between healthy human individuals. The germline CDR1 and CDR2 sequences are LGHNA and YSLEER. This CDR3 is 15 amino acids long. V was pared by 3 bases and J by 0 bases, with 3 bases of the junction left unmatched. The study ran the assay at deep level. The material for each subset, its genomic DNA, was split evenly across several immunoSEQ plates. Assay: immunoSEQ multiplex PCR; the TCRdb copy retains only in-frame clones and omits some. The table has about 490,000 clones, 70% to 80% seen once. The chain joins TRBV4-3 to TRBJ2-7, with 9 nucleotides matching TRBD1. This receptor was identified in a woman in her 40s in good health. Some clones in this sample may be carry-over from other donors' samples. Material: PBMCs. The CDR3 sequence is CASSQGQGNSYEQYF. The CDR3 nucleotides read TGCGCCAGCAGCCAGGGACAGGGTAACTCCTACGAGCAGTACTTC.